This TCR beta chain was obtained from a study of immune cell composition in non-small cell lung cancer. Regarding the study as a whole: Squamous carcinomas (around 80%) more often had tumour-associated clones >0.5% than adenocarcinomas (approximately 35%). Dominant in vivo tumour-associated clones were not shown to share tumour-reactive sequences.

As for this clone: Its cognate antigen is unknown.

Assay: immunoSEQ multiplex PCR; the TCRdb copy retains only in-frame clones and omits some. The data show some 9,000 clones, under 80% seen once. Normal lung sampling was at least 3 cm from the tumour, as distant as possible. The TCR was taken from a human donor with non-small cell lung cancer. The sequenced sample was non-adjacent lung tissue.

The CDR3 region has the DNA TGTGCCAGCAACACAGGGGGTAGCGGTCAGCCCCAGCATTTT. This gives the protein CASNTGGSGQPQHF. This chain links TRBV6-1 with TRBJ1-5; 8 bases line up with TRBD1. Trimming removed 7 bases from V and 6 bases from J; junction bases left unmatched: 8. The CDR3 has 14 residues. CDR1 MNHNS and CDR2 SASEGT come from the germline V gene.